Sequencing of this TCR beta chain was carried out in a study of OX40 agonist ivuxolimab in advanced cancers. Turning to the study itself: Having had anti-PD-1, anti-PD-L1 or anti-CTLA-4 therapy before was allowed, and around 39% had some. Study-level findings and limits: Average numbers of expanded clones were greater in CD8+ T cells than in CD4+.

Produced via immunoSEQ multiplex PCR; TCRdb's table is partial and in-frame only. The sample lists 72,000 or so clones, roughly 87% occurring once. For this clone: Antigen specificity is unknown.

Samples of blood were obtained at baseline, on cycle 4 day 1, and on cycle 7 day 1. The sample was CD4+ or CD8+ T cells sorted from blood, taken in a trial of the OX40 agonist ivuxolimab. This TCR came from an adult with an advanced solid tumor such as melanoma, head and neck, liver or kidney cancer.

The CDR3 loop reads CASRGSRGDTQYF. The CDR3 DNA reads TGTGCCAGCAGGGGCTCTAGGGGAGATACGCAGTATTTT. V gene TRBV2 combines with J gene TRBJ2-3; a possible D gene is TRBD1 (5 bases). V dropped 6 bases and J dropped 5 bases, with 12 bases sitting between them. CDR3 length: 13 amino acids. CDR1 and CDR2 (germline): SNHLY, FYNNEI.